The entry that follows covers one T cell receptor beta chain sequence. The sample is drawn from a study of blood T cell repertoires in COVID-19. Whole-study context: Acute-phase and convalescent COVID-19 samples originated in the United States, Italy and Spain.

Sequenced by immunoSEQ multiplex PCR; TCRdb stores in-frame clones only, minus some. This sample yields 200,000 to 300,000 clones, of which approximately 89% are seen a single time; roughly 1.6% belongs to the top ten. This CDR3 contains 14 residues. The germline gives CDR1 MGHDK, CDR2 SYGVNS. Trimming at V came to 3 bases and at J to 6 bases, leaving 5 bases not matched to a gene. The receptor comes from a woman aged 60-75 years who had recovered from COVID-19. The sequencing sample was made of peripheral blood. The chain joins TRBV25-1 to TRBJ1-3, with 7 bases that match TRBD1. The CDR3 reads CASSDPTGKNTIYF. The CDR3, as DNA: TGTGCCAGCAGTGATCCGACAGGGAAAAACACCATATATTTT.